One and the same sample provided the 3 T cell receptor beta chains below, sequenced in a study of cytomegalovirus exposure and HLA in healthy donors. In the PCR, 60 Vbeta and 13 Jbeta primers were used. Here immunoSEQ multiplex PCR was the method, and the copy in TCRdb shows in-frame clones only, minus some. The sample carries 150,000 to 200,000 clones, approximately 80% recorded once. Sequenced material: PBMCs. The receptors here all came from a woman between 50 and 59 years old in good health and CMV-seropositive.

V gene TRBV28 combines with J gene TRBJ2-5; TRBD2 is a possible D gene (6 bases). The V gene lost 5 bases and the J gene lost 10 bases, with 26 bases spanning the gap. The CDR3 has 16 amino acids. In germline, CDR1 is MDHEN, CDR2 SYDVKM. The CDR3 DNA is TGTGCCAGCAGTCCCCGGGGGATCGCGGAACTAAGTGACCAGTACTTC. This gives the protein CASSPRGIAELSDQYF.

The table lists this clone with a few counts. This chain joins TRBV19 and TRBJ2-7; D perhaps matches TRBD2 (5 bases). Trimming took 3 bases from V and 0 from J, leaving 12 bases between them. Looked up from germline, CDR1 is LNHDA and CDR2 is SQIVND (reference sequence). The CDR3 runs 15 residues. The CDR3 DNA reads TGTGCCAGTAGTATCCGCGGAGGTAGCTCCTACGAGCAGTACTTC. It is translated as CASSIRGGSSYEQYF.

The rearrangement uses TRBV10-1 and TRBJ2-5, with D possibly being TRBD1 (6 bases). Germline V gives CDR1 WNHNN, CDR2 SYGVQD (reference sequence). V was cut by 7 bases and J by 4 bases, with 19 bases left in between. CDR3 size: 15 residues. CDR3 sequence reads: CASTQVGGQIETQYF. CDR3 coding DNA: TGCGCCAGCACCCAAGTGGGCGGACAGATAGAGACCCAGTACTTC.